The rows below give T cell receptor beta chains drawn from one sample of a study of cytomegalovirus exposure and HLA in healthy donors. Here immunoSEQ multiplex PCR was the method, and the copy in TCRdb shows in-frame clones only, minus some. The sample includes hundreds of thousands of clones, 82% seen only once; the top ten take 5.5% to 7.5%. The sequencing input was PBMCs. The source of these receptors is a man in his forties in good health and CMV-seropositive. Each CDR3 is given with its conserved first and last residue. Each record gives: J gene, clone size, V gene, D gene, CDR3 DNA, CDR3 protein. D genes are given only for firm matches. Only some rows state a clone size, as once, few, many or a class for expanded clones.

TRBJ1-1 | - | TRBV6-4 | - | TGTGCCAGCAGCCAACAGGGTGATACTGAAGCTTTCTTT | CASSQQGDTEAFF
TRBJ2-2 | - | TRBV6-5 | - | TGTGCCAGCGGACACGACACCGGGGAGCTGTTTTTT | CASGHDTGELFF
TRBJ2-2 | - | TRBV19 | TRBD2 | TGTGCCAGTAGTATGAAAGCGGGAGTCATTACCGGGGAGCTGTTTTTT | CASSMKAGVITGELFF
TRBJ2-7 | - | TRBV4-2 | TRBD1 | TGTGCCAGCAGCTACGGACAGGACTCCTCCTACGAGCAGTACTTC | CASSYGQDSSYEQYF
TRBJ1-5 | - | TRBV5-1 | - | TGCGCCAGCAGCTTGGGTCAGGGAAGCAATCAGCCCCAGCATTTT | CASSLGQGSNQPQHF
TRBJ1-1 | - | TRBV6-5 | - | TGTGCCAGCAGACCCCTCACTGGGGGCTTCGATGAAGCTTTCTTT | CASRPLTGGFDEAFF
TRBJ1-1 | - | TRBV7-9 | - | TGTGCCAGCAGCTTAGAAGCACAGGGCGGCTCTTTCTTT | CASSLEAQGGSFF
TRBJ1-1 | - | TRBV6-5 | - | TGTGCCAGCAGTTCCTTGGACTCAAGGAACACTGAAGCTTTCTTT | CASSSLDSRNTEAFF
TRBJ1-2 | few | TRBV6-1 | TRBD1 | TGTGCCAGCAGTGTTGGGACAGGGGGCATATATGGCTACACCTTC | CASSVGTGGIYGYTF
TRBJ1-1 | few | TRBV9 | TRBD1 | TGTGCCAGCAGCTCCCGGGACAGGGATGACACTGAAGCTTTCTTT | CASSSRDRDDTEAFF
TRBJ2-5 | - | TRBV5-1 | - | TGCGCCAGCAGCTCGTCCGGAGCATCCCAAGAGACCCAGTACTTC | CASSSSGASQETQYF
TRBJ1-1 | - | TRBV5-1 | TRBD1 | TGCGCCAGCAGCTTCCTGACAGGGCTTACTGAAGCTTTCTTT | CASSFLTGLTEAFF
TRBJ2-6 | - | TRBV4-1 | TRBD1 | TGCGCCAGCAGCCAGACAGGGTCTGGGGCCAACGTCCTGACTTTC | CASSQTGSGANVLTF
TRBJ1-4 | - | TRBV19 | - | TGTGCCAGTAGTATGGGTACAGGGAGTTCGAATGAAAAACTGTTTTTT | CASSMGTGSSNEKLFF
TRBJ1-5 | - | TRBV19 | - | TGTGCCAGTAGCACAGGTATCTATCAGCCCCAGCATTTT | CASSTGIYQPQHF
TRBJ1-1 | - | TRBV5-6 | - | TGTGCCAGCAGCCAAGGACAAGTTAACACTGAAGCTTTCTTT | CASSQGQVNTEAFF
TRBJ2-1 | few | TRBV5-4 | TRBD2 | TGTGCCAGCAGCTTGACATGGCTAGCGGGGACCAATGAGCAGTTCTTC | CASSLTWLAGTNEQFF
TRBJ2-2 | - | TRBV27 | - | TGTGCCAGCAGTCGTACCGGGGAGCTGTTTTTT | CASSRTGELFF
TRBJ2-7 | - | TRBV5-1 | - | TGCGCCAGCAGCTCGCGGACAGTTGGGTACGAGCAGTACTTC | CASSSRTVGYEQYF
TRBJ1-5 | - | TRBV19 | TRBD1 | TGTGCCAGTAGCTACTTAACAGGGGGCTACAATCAGCCCCAGCATTTT | CASSYLTGGYNQPQHF
TRBJ2-3 | - | TRBV5-1 | TRBD2 | TGCGCCAGCAGCTTGGCGACGACTAGCGGACTCGATACGCAGTATTTT | CASSLATTSGLDTQYF
TRBJ1-1 | - | TRBV9 | - | TGTGCCAGCAGTCGGGGGTTGAACACTGAAGCTTTCTTT | CASSRGLNTEAFF
TRBJ2-2 | once | TRBV6-1 | - | TGTGCCAGCTTACGGACAGTGAACACCGGGGAGCTGTTTTTT | CASLRTVNTGELFF
TRBJ1-5 | - | TRBV18 | TRBD1 | TGTGCCAGCCGCGGACAGGACAATCAGCCCCAGCATTTT | CASRGQDNQPQHF
TRBJ1-1 | once | TRBV4-1 | - | TGCGCCAGCAGCCAAGACCCACGACAGTGCGAAGCTTTCTTT | CASSQDPRQCEAFF
TRBJ1-1 | - | TRBV18 | - | TGTGCCAGCTCACCAATGGGGTCGGGGAGCACTGAAGCTTTCTTT | CASSPMGSGSTEAFF
TRBJ2-1 | - | TRBV27 | TRBD2 | TGTGCTTTGCCCAGCGGGATGAACAATGAGCAGTTCTTC | CALPSGMNNEQFF
TRBJ2-2 | - | TRBV27 | TRBD1 | TGTGCCAGCAGTTTTAGGACAGGGAGTAGCACCGGGGAGCTGTTTTTT | CASSFRTGSSTGELFF
TRBJ1-2 | few | TRBV6-1 | - | TGTGCCAAGTATGGGGCCTATGGCTACACCTTC | CAKYGAYGYTF
TRBJ1-4 | - | TRBV7-9 | TRBD1 | TGTGCCAGCAGCCCGGGACAGGGCGAAGGAAAACTGTTTTTT | CASSPGQGEGKLFF
TRBJ2-5 | - | TRBV18 | TRBD1 | TGTGCCAGCTCACCGTCGACAGGGCCTCAAGAGACCCAGTACTTC | CASSPSTGPQETQYF
TRBJ1-2 | - | TRBV29-1 | TRBD1 | TGCAGCGTTGAAGCATCCCAGGGGGCGGCATATGGCTACACCTTC | CSVEASQGAAYGYTF
TRBJ1-2 | once | TRBV11-2 | - | TGTGCCAGCAGCATACCAAGACAGCCTAAGGACTATGGCTACACCTTC | CASSIPRQPKDYGYTF
TRBJ1-1 | - | TRBV6-5 | - | TGTGCCAGCAGTTACGGACAGTGGGGTGACGCTTTCTTT | CASSYGQWGDAFF
TRBJ1-2 | - | TRBV30 | - | TGTGCCTGGAGTGCGGACAGAAGCTATGGCTACACCTTC | CAWSADRSYGYTF
TRBJ2-2 | - | TRBV27 | TRBD2 | TGTGCCAGCAGTCCTATAGCGGGAGTTTTAGGAGGGGGGGAGCTGTTTTTT | CASSPIAGVLGGGELFF
TRBJ2-1 | - | TRBV9 | TRBD1 | TGTGCCAGCAGCCCCCGGCCCGCAGGGGGCAATTTCAATGAGCAGTTCTTC | CASSPRPAGGNFNEQFF
TRBJ2-2 | - | TRBV5-4 | - | TGTGCCAGCCGTAGCCGCGGGTCCGGGAATACCGGGGAGCTGTTTTTT | CASRSRGSGNTGELFF
TRBJ1-1 | - | TRBV2 | - | TGTGCCAGCACTACGGGTAGAAAGAACACTGAAGCTTTCTTT | CASTTGRKNTEAFF
TRBJ2-6 | - | TRBV7-9 | - | TGTGCCAGCAGCTCCCTACTACCGTCTGGGGCCAACGTCCTGACTTTC | CASSSLLPSGANVLTF
TRBJ2-5 | once | TRBV5-1 | - | TGCGCCAGCAGCTTGGGCGGGGAAAACCAAGAGACCCAGTACTTC | CASSLGGENQETQYF
TRBJ2-1 | - | TRBV5-6 | TRBD2 | TGTGCCAGCAGCTTCCGATCTCCGGGACTAGCGGTCAATGAGCAGTTCTTC | CASSFRSPGLAVNEQFF
TRBJ2-7 | - | TRBV4-1 | - | TGCGCCAGCAGCCAAGATCCCCAGGGTAAATCCTACGAGCAGTACTTC | CASSQDPQGKSYEQYF
TRBJ2-5 | - | TRBV2 | TRBD2 | TGTGCCAGCAAGGGGAGGGACTTTAACAATCCCGCCCAGTACTTC | CASKGRDFNNPAQYF
TRBJ1-5 | few | TRBV27 | - | TGTGCCAGCAGTTCGGGACATCCTCAGCCCCAGCATTTT | CASSSGHPQPQHF
TRBJ1-4 | few | TRBV4-1 | TRBD1 | TGCGCCAGCAGCCAAGAGGACAGGGGATATGAAAAACTGTTTTTT | CASSQEDRGYEKLFF
TRBJ1-1 | once | TRBV9 | TRBD1 | TGTGCCAGCAGCGTAGTGGACAGGGCATACACTGAAGCTTTCTTT | CASSVVDRAYTEAFF